Presented here are 20 T cell receptor beta chains from one specimen sequenced in a study of shared clonotypes between healthy human individuals. Naive CD8 cells were CD45RO-negative, positively selected for CCR7, excluding terminally differentiated effector memory CD45RA+ cells. Repertoires were generated with immunoSEQ multiplex PCR, while TCRdb's copy carries only in-frame clones and drops some. The sample shows approximately 650,000 clones, nearly 97% of them seen only once. The sequenced sample consisted of naive CD8+ T cells sorted from blood. The receptors were gathered from a woman in her 30s in good health.

The rearrangement joins TRBV4-1 to TRBJ2-1; TRBD2 matches 11 bases. Germline V gene sequence: CDR1 MGHRA, CDR2 YSYEKL. CDR3 length: 14 residues. CDR3 DNA sequence: TGCGCTCCCAGGCTAGCGGGAGGAAGGAATGAGCAGTTCTTC. Translation gives CAPRLAGGRNEQFF.

The chain recombines TRBV19 with TRBJ2-4; 7 nucleotides align to TRBD2. J gave up 0 bases and V 2 bases, and 13 bases lay outside the gene matches. The germline V gene encodes CDR1 LNHDA and CDR2 SQIVND (reference sequence). This CDR3 is 19 amino acids long. CDR3 nucleotide sequence: TGTGCCAGTAGTATATCCCCTGGTGGCGGGAGCCGAGCCAAAAACATTCAGTACTTC. It codes for CASSISPGGGSRAKNIQYF.

The chain links TRBV10-2 to TRBJ2-7; a weak D match, TRBD2 (6 bases). Trimming took off 6 bases at V and 3 bases at J, with 6 bases between the two ends. Per germline, CDR1 WSHSY and CDR2 SAAADI. The CDR3 extends over 11 amino acids. The CDR3 region has the DNA TGCGCCAGCAGGGAGGGCTACGAGCAGTACTTC. Its protein is CASREGYEQYF.

The chain links TRBV7-2 to TRBJ2-3; D could derive from TRBD1 or TRBD2 (6 bases each). Germline V gives CDR1 SGHTA, CDR2 FQGNSA. V was shortened by 1 base and J by 2 bases, with 10 bases between the two germline ends. This CDR3 is built from 15 residues. In DNA form, the CDR3 reads TGTGCCAGCAGCTTAGGGGGGCGGGACACAGATACGCAGTATTTT. Protein sequence: CASSLGGRDTDTQYF.

The chain is built from TRBV7-8 and TRBJ2-7, with D uncertain. The CDR3 is made up of 14 amino acids. V was cut by 1 base and J by 6 bases, with 13 bases left in between. The germline V gene encodes CDR1 SGHVS and CDR2 FQNEAQ. The CDR3 nucleotides read TGTGCCAGCAGCTTAGATTATCGACCTCGCGAGCAGTACTTC. It specifies CASSLDYRPREQYF.

CDR3 DNA sequence: TGTGCCAGCAGCCAATTCATGGACCACGAGCAGTACTTC. Its protein is CASSQFMDHEQYF. The chain has TRBV16 and TRBJ2-7, with unresolved D. This CDR3 spans 13 amino acids. CDR1 and CDR2 from the germline V gene are KGHSY and FQNENV. V was clipped by 1 base and J by 5 bases, with 9 bases between them.

V and J are TRBV14 and TRBJ2-1, with a tentative D call TRBD2 (6 bases). CDR1 is SGHDN, CDR2 FVKESK, per germline. V was shortened by 5 bases and J by 0 bases, with 11 bases between the two germline ends. CDR3 length equals 15 residues. The chain's CDR3 is CASSVGLGSYNEQFF. DNA for the CDR3: TGTGCCAGCAGCGTGGGACTGGGCTCCTACAATGAGCAGTTCTTC.

As concerns this clone: The junction departs from germline at one end; a sequencing error may be responsible. The rearrangement joins TRBV11-3 to TRBJ2-7; D call uncertain. The CDR3 extends over 12 amino acids. Per germline, CDR1 SGHNT and CDR2 YENEEA. The CDR3 nucleotides are TGTGCCAGCGGCTTAGAAGGAAGCGAGCAGTACTTC. This codes for CASGLEGSEQYF.

This sequence joins TRBV10-3 and TRBJ2-3; D is unresolved. With 3 bases removed from V and 2 bases from J, the gap between germline ends came to 12 bases. CDR1 and CDR2 (germline): ENHRY, SYGVKD. The CDR3 consists of 15 residues. The CDR3 nucleotides read TGTGCCATCAGTGAAGTCGGGCGGAACACAGATACGCAGTATTTT. Translating gives CAISEVGRNTDTQYF.

The rearrangement uses TRBV6-5 and TRBJ1-1; TRBD1 matches 10 bases. V dropped 2 bases and J dropped 6; count of bases not matched to a gene: 6. Germline V gene lookup returns CDR1 MNHEY and CDR2 SVGAGI. The CDR3 runs to 15 residues. This CDR3 is CASSYTSDRGAEAFF. The CDR3 region has the DNA TGTGCCAGCAGTTACACCTCGGACAGGGGGGCTGAAGCTTTCTTT.

Turning to this clone: In this CDR3 the conserved last residue, phenylalanine or tryptophan, is missing, so a read error is likely. Because the CDR3's place on the DNA is in doubt, the DNA is left out and the CDR3 is given as listed by TCRdb. The chain combines TRBV6-5 with TRBJ2-7; whether TRBD1, the table's D call, matches the DNA was not checked. The V gene's germline CDR1 is MNHEY and CDR2 SVGAGI. The CDR3 sequence runs 11 residues, both termini included. The CDR3 loop reads CASSEHREFFI.

The chain carries TRBV6-5 and TRBJ2-1; D perhaps matches TRBD2 (6 bases). Germline CDR1 is MNHEY and CDR2 is SVGAGI. The CDR3 contains 14 residues. The V end was cut by 3 bases, the J end by 9 bases, with 15 bases between. The CDR3 loop is CASSYTGEGTEQFF. Written as DNA, the CDR3 is TGTGCCAGCAGTTATACGGGGGAAGGCACTGAGCAGTTCTTC.

The chain has TRBV27 and TRBJ2-7; D not certain. With 4 bases removed from V and 0 bases from J, the gap between germline ends came to 7 bases. Germline-derived CDR1 and CDR2 are MNHEY and SMNVEV (reference sequence). This CDR3 is 13 amino acids long. CDR3 amino acids: CASSSSVSYEQYF. Written as DNA, the CDR3 is TGTGCCAGCAGTTCGTCGGTCTCCTACGAGCAGTACTTC.

As for this clone: The same CDR3 arises from other DNA sequences in this sample as well. The chain has TRBV11-2 and TRBJ1-5; D unclear. This CDR3 has 14 residues. Germline V gene lookup returns CDR1 SGHAT and CDR2 FQNNGV. Trimming shortened V by 1 base and J by 0 bases, and 4 bases separated the two germline ends. CDR3 coding DNA: TGTGCCAGCAGCTTAGGAGGTAGCAATCAGCCCCAGCATTTT. Translating gives CASSLGGSNQPQHF.

V usage is TRBV27 and J usage is TRBJ2-5; no firm D call. The DNA end is more similar to TRBJ2-7, so the J call may be wrong. The CDR3 extends over 13 amino acids. Germline assignment: CDR1 MNHEY and CDR2 SMNVEV (reference sequence). The CDR3 sequence is CASSTGITYEQYF. The CDR3 DNA is TGTGCCAGCAGTACTGGGATCACCTACGAGCAGTACTTC.

This clone occurred once. The rearrangement uses TRBV28 and TRBJ2-7; a weak D match, TRBD1 (5 bases). The V gene lost 2 bases and the J gene lost 3 bases, with 11 bases spanning the gap. CDR1 and CDR2 (germline): MDHEN, SYDVKM. The CDR3 has 14 residues. The CDR3 DNA follows: TGTGCCAGCAGTTTAAACAGGATGGTCTACGAGCAGTACTTC. Residues: CASSLNRMVYEQYF.

The J gene is TRBJ2-5, the V gene TRBV12-5, with 8 bases lining up with TRBD2. In germline, CDR1 is LGHNT, CDR2 FRNRAP. The trim removed 3 bases at V and 4 bases at J, leaving 1 base unmatched. The CDR3 runs 13 residues. CDR3 residues: CASGFGRGETQYF. The CDR3 region has the DNA TGTGCTAGTGGTTTCGGGAGGGGAGAGACCCAGTACTTC.

The chain couples TRBV7-9 to TRBJ2-7; D unresolved. The CDR3 has 15 residues. CDR1 SEHNR and CDR2 FQNEAQ come from the germline V gene (reference sequence). The V and J ends lost 0 bases and 2 bases respectively, with 11 bases between them. CDR3 in DNA: TGTGCCAGCAGCTTAGCGGGCGCCCAAACCTACGAGCAGTACTTC. This gives the protein CASSLAGAQTYEQYF.

The rearrangement uses TRBV5-6 and TRBJ1-1; D remains unclear. V was pared by 0 bases and J by 7 bases, with 7 bases between. The CDR3 has 12 amino acids. Germline-derived CDR1 and CDR2 are SGHDT and YYEEEE. The CDR3 sequence: CASSLAGNEAFF. DNA for the CDR3: TGTGCCAGCAGCTTGGCCGGGAATGAAGCTTTCTTT.

V and J are TRBV7-6 and TRBJ2-2; tentatively, D is TRBD2 (5 bases). Germline values: CDR1 SGHVS, CDR2 FNYEAQ. V was trimmed by 4 bases and J by 6 bases, leaving 15 bases between them. This CDR3 spans 15 amino acids. The CDR3 loop is CASSSAAVYPGELFF. The CDR3 nucleotides read TGTGCCAGCAGCTCAGCAGCGGTTTACCCCGGGGAGCTGTTTTTT. The full variable domain, in which reference TRBV7-6 and TRBJ2-2 provide the parts outside the CDR3, is GAGVSQSPRYKVTKRGQDVALRCDPISGHVSLYWYRQALGQGPEFLTYFNYEAQQDKSGLPNDRFSAERPEGSISTLTIQRTEQRDSAMYRCASSSAAVYPGELFFGEGSRLTVL.